Presented here are 12 T cell receptor beta chains from one specimen sequenced in a study of early T cells in non-severe SARS-CoV-2 infection. From the 5' RACE reads, TCRdb called clonotypes with MiXCR, one entry per CDR3 protein. Of some 80,000 distinct CDR3 sequences in the sample, 9.5% to 15% were seen once. Sequences were derived from whole blood, sampled at baseline. The receptors here all came from an adult who was a healthcare worker with PCR-confirmed SARS-CoV-2 infection or an uninfected control (not recorded which). The donor label of this sample is uncertain.

The rearrangement joins TRBV29-1 to TRBJ1-1; D gene ambiguous. The CDR3 runs to 13 residues. Trimming shortened V by 2 bases and J by 1 base, and 8 bases separated the two germline ends. The germline V gene encodes CDR1 SQVTM and CDR2 ANQGSEA. CDR3 in amino acids: CSVEYAGNTEAFF. The CDR3 DNA reads as TGCAGCGTTGAATATGCAGGGAACACTGAAGCTTTCTTT.

This chain links TRBV6-2 or TRBV6-3 with TRBJ1-1; D remains unclear. This CDR3 contains 14 residues. Trimming pared 2 bases from V and 2 bases from J, leaving 9 bases between. Germline V gene lookup returns CDR1 MNHEY and CDR2 SVGEGT. As DNA, the CDR3 is TGTGCCAGCAGTTACGCTACAGATAACACTGAAGCTTTCTTT. This sequence encodes CASSYATDNTEAFF.

This chain joins TRBV5-4 and TRBJ2-5; D is unclear. The CDR3 contains 14 residues. Germline lookup yields CDR1 SGHNT and CDR2 YYREEE (reference sequence). The V and J ends lost 5 bases and 5 bases respectively, with 16 bases between them. CDR3 sequence: CASRSTVQDETQYF. CDR3 in DNA: TGTGCCAGCAGGTCAACGGTGCAGGACGAGACCCAGTACTTC.

This clonotype was counted at least ten times. The V gene is TRBV7-8, the J gene TRBJ1-1; D not resolved. The CDR3 contains 12 residues. Trimming removed 5 bases at V and 4 bases at J, with 8 bases between. From germline, CDR1 is SGHVS and CDR2 FQNEAQ. The DNA for the CDR3 is TGTGCCAGCAGCCTGGACGGCACTGAAGCTTTCTTT. Translating it yields CASSLDGTEAFF.

This clonotype was seen more than once but under ten times. The CDR3 loop reads CASSSSPGAGTETQYF. DNA for the CDR3: TGTGCCAGCAGCTCGTCTCCCGGAGCGGGGACGGAGACCCAGTACTTC. V is TRBV11-2 and J is TRBJ2-5, with TRBD2 matching over 7 bases. The CDR3 length is 16 residues. J lost 5 bases, V lost 4 bases, and 13 bases had no gene match. Germline CDR1 is SGHAT and CDR2 is FQNNGV.

CDR3 residues: CASSYLAFPETQYF. In DNA form, the CDR3 reads TGTGCCAGCAGCTATCTAGCGTTCCCAGAGACCCAGTACTTC. The J gene is TRBJ2-5, the V gene TRBV7-2; a weak D match, TRBD2 (6 bases). Germline lookup yields CDR1 SGHTA and CDR2 FQGNSA. V was shortened by 4 bases and J by 4 bases, with 13 bases between the two germline ends. The CDR3 runs 14 residues.

The chain couples TRBV7-2 to TRBJ1-6; 11 bases align to TRBD1. This CDR3 is 15 amino acids long. CDR1 is SGHTA, CDR2 FQGNSA, per germline. Trimming cost V 4 bases and J 9 bases; bases outside gene matches: 5. As DNA, the CDR3 is TGTGCCAGCAGCTCGACCGGGACAGGGGGTTCACCCCTCCACTTT. Its translation is CASSSTGTGGSPLHF.

In DNA, the CDR3 is TGCAGTGCCGGGGGCCACCAAGAGACCCAGTACTTC. Its protein product is CSAGGHQETQYF. This sequence joins TRBV20-1 and TRBJ2-5; D is tentatively TRBD1 or TRBD2 (6 bases each). Germline CDR1 and CDR2: DFQATT and SNEGSKA (reference sequence). The CDR3 totals 12 residues. V dropped 6 bases and J dropped 0 bases, with 8 bases sitting between them.

In its sample, this clonotype was seen a few times. The chain recombines TRBV3-1 with TRBJ2-1; TRBD2 matches at 7 bases. This CDR3 spans 16 amino acids. The trim removed 5 bases at V and 3 bases at J, leaving 10 bases unmatched. Looked up from germline, CDR1 is LGHDT and CDR2 is YNNKEL (reference sequence). The CDR3 DNA is TGTGCCAGCAGCTCAAAGCGGGACTCCAACTACAATGAGCAGTTCTTC. Amino acids: CASSSKRDSNYNEQFF.

The V and J genes are TRBV7-2 and TRBJ1-6; 9 positions match TRBD1. The CDR3 covers 15 residues. V shed 5 bases and J 4 bases; nucleotides not matched to a gene: 3. Germline V CDR1 and CDR2: SGHTA, FQGNSA. The CDR3 loop reads CASSPGQGYNSPLHF. DNA for the CDR3: TGTGCCAGCAGCCCCGGACAGGGGTATAATTCACCCCTCCACTTT.

V gene TRBV20-1 combines with J gene TRBJ2-3; the match to TRBD2 covers 10 bases. Trimming cost V 5 bases and J 0 bases; bases outside gene matches: 8. This CDR3 comprises 16 residues. Germline V gene sequence: CDR1 DFQATT, CDR2 SNEGSKA (reference sequence). DNA for the CDR3: TGCAGTGCTGAACAGCGGGGGGGAGCTAGCACAGATACGCAGTATTTT. Protein: CSAEQRGGASTDTQYF.

This clonotype has only a few counts. The rearrangement links TRBV12-5 to TRBJ1-5; D ambiguous. Per germline, CDR1 LGHNT and CDR2 FRNRAP. The germline V and J ends were trimmed by 0 bases and 11 bases, with 14 bases remaining between them. The CDR3 is made up of 14 amino acids. The CDR3 nucleotides are TGTGCTAGTGGTTTGGTGGATGGGGTATCGTCCCAGCATTTT. It yields the protein CASGLVDGVSSQHF.